One sample yielded the 29 T cell receptor beta chains listed below, sequenced in a study of CD8+ T cells in alopecia areata. Extracted RNA was reverse transcribed into cDNA, the sequencing template. Assay: immunoSEQ multiplex PCR; the TCRdb copy retains only in-frame clones and omits some. There are roughly 150,000 clones in the sample; around 57% occur only once, and around 5% lies in the top ten. Specimen: CD4+ T cells sorted from blood. The source is a human donor in good health.

This clone was observed once. CDR3 amino acids: CASSFAMVDTQYF. CDR3 bases: TGTGCCAGCAGCTTCGCTATGGTGGATACGCAGTATTTT. The chain is built from TRBV11-2 and TRBJ2-3; the D is unclear. The V and J ends lost 3 bases and 6 bases respectively, with 10 bases between them. The CDR3 sequence is 13 residues long. CDR1 is SGHAT, CDR2 FQNNGV, per germline. The full variable domain, with the rest looked up from reference TRBV11-2 and TRBJ2-3, is EAGVAQSPRYKIIEKRQSVAFWCNPISGHATLYWYQQILGQGPKLLIQFQNNGVVDDSQLPKDRFSAERLKGVDSTLKIQPAKLEDSAVYLCASSFAMVDTQYFGPGTRLTVL.

Here the CDR3 reads CASSRSTGELFF. CDR3 in DNA: TGTGCCAGCAGCCGGTCCACCGGGGAGCTGTTTTTT. This rearrangement joins TRBV4-2 to TRBJ2-2; D remains ambiguous. The germline gives CDR1 LGHNA, CDR2 YNFKEQ. The CDR3 contains 12 residues. Trimming left V 4 bases short and J 4 bases short, with 4 bases between.

This clone was detected only a few times. The CDR3, as DNA: TGTGCCATCGGATCCGGGACAGCGCTTTACGAGCAGTACTTC. Its protein product is CAIGSGTALYEQYF. This chain connects TRBV10-3 to TRBJ2-7; 7 nucleotides agree with TRBD1. V shed 8 bases, J shed 4 bases, and the junction held 11 bases outside the gene matches. Germline V gives CDR1 ENHRY, CDR2 SYGVKD. The CDR3 is 14 residues long.

This clone was picked up a small number of times. V and J are TRBV6-6 and TRBJ1-4; D is ambiguous. CDR1 MNHNY and CDR2 SVGAGI come from the germline V gene (reference sequence). V was clipped by 3 bases and J by 8 bases, with 7 bases between them. This CDR3 has 12 residues. CDR3 region: CASSYQYEKLFF. The DNA of the CDR3 is TGTGCCAGCAGTTATCAGTACGAAAAACTGTTTTTT.

The genes are TRBV2 and TRBJ2-1, with 11 bases that match TRBD2. V shed 6 bases and J 7 bases; nucleotides not matched to a gene: 2. This CDR3 is built from 13 residues. The germline V gene encodes CDR1 SNHLY and CDR2 FYNNEI. CDR3 coding DNA: TGTGCCAGCAGACTAGCGGGAGTAAATGAGCAGTTCTTC. Translation gives CASRLAGVNEQFF.

In its sample, this clone was seen a few times. This rearrangement joins TRBV29-1 to TRBJ1-1, with D hard to call. Germline V gene sequence: CDR1 SQVTM, CDR2 ANQGSEA. V gave up 1 base and J gave up 2 bases, with 5 bases separating them. The CDR3 consists of 12 residues. CDR3 sequence reads: CSVEGYNTEAFF. CDR3 DNA sequence: TGCAGCGTTGAAGGGTACAACACTGAAGCTTTCTTT.

CDR3 loop: CASSRDRGNQPQHF. CDR3 nucleotides: TGTGCCAGCAGTAGGGACAGGGGGAATCAGCCCCAGCATTTT. This rearrangement joins TRBV6-5 to TRBJ1-5; 11 bases fit TRBD1. V lost 5 bases, J lost 4 bases, and 1 base stayed unmatched. Germline V CDR1 and CDR2: MNHEY, SVGAGI. There are 14 residues in the CDR3.

This chain joins TRBV5-1 and TRBJ2-3; unclear D gene. Trimming took off 0 bases at V and 0 bases at J, with 11 bases between the two ends. This CDR3 contains 16 residues. CDR1 and CDR2 (germline): SGHRS, YFSETQ. The CDR3 DNA reads as TGCGCCAGCAGCTTGGATCGGCCCAGTAGCACAGATACGCAGTATTTT. Translating it yields CASSLDRPSSTDTQYF.

This clone was counted between two and nine times. The chain is built from TRBV25-1 and TRBJ2-3; 9 positions agree with TRBD2. The CDR3 spans 15 residues. Germline V lookup: CDR1 MGHDK, CDR2 SYGVNS. The ends lost 1 base at V and 8 bases at J; junction bases unmatched: 7. CDR3 sequence: CASSELAGGPPTQYF. Here the CDR3 DNA reads TGTGCCAGCAGTGAATTGGCGGGAGGGCCGCCTACGCAGTATTTT.

The chain uses TRBV29-1 and TRBJ1-2; the D gene is possibly TRBD1 (6 bases). The germline gives CDR1 SQVTM, CDR2 ANQGSEA. The CDR3 loop spans 12 amino acids. The V and J ends lost 4 bases and 8 bases respectively, with 14 bases between them. CDR3 sequence (DNA): TGCAGCGTTGCAACAGGGAGAAAGGGCTACACCTTC. Translation gives CSVATGRKGYTF.

This clone was detected only once. The chain employs TRBV27 and TRBJ1-4, with no clear D. CDR1 is MNHEY and CDR2 is SMNVEV in the germline V gene (reference sequence). V dropped 5 bases and J dropped 0 bases, with 7 bases sitting between them. The CDR3 sequence is 14 residues long. The CDR3 sequence is CASSLGSTNEKLFF. CDR3 coding DNA: TGTGCCAGCAGTCTGGGCTCAACTAATGAAAAACTGTTTTTT. The full variable domain, its missing parts supplied by reference TRBV27 and TRBJ1-4, is EAQVTQNPRYLITVTGKKLTVTCSQNMNHEYMSWYRQDPGLGLRQIYYSMNVEVTDKGDVPEGYKVSRKEKRNFPLILESPSPNQTSLYFCASSLGSTNEKLFFGSGTQLSVL.

J is TRBJ2-7 and V is TRBV18; D gene uncertain. The V gene lost 5 bases and the J gene lost 5 bases, with 16 bases spanning the gap. The CDR3 loop spans 14 amino acids. The germline V gene encodes CDR1 KGHSH and CDR2 LQKENI. In DNA form, the CDR3 reads TGTGCCAGCTCAGCCAGCACTCAAGGCCACGAGCAGTACTTC. Its protein product is CASSASTQGHEQYF.

This clone was observed once. The chain recombines TRBV29-1 with TRBJ2-5; 11 nucleotides match TRBD2. Germline V lookup: CDR1 SQVTM, CDR2 ANQGSEA. Trimming removed 4 bases from V and 5 bases from J; junction bases left unmatched: 9. This CDR3 region has 15 residues. The CDR3 reads CSVGLAGGSGETQYF. CDR3 nucleotides: TGCAGCGTTGGGCTAGCGGGAGGTTCTGGGGAGACCCAGTACTTC.

This chain uses TRBV29-1 with TRBJ2-3; TRBD2 matches 8 bases. V was clipped by 7 bases and J by 4 bases; unmatched bases: 7. CDR3 length: 13 amino acids. Germline V gene data show CDR1 as SQVTM and CDR2 as ANQGSEA. As DNA, the CDR3 is TGCAGCGCTAAACGGGGGGGTGCAGATACGCAGTATTTT. As protein: CSAKRGGADTQYF.

This clone was picked up a small number of times. The rearrangement joins TRBV14 to TRBJ1-1; D uncertain. Germline values: CDR1 SGHDN, CDR2 FVKESK. The CDR3 is made up of 13 amino acids. Trimming pared 2 bases from V and 2 bases from J, leaving 6 bases between. The CDR3 loop reads CASSQQRNTEAFF. The CDR3 DNA sequence: TGTGCCAGCAGCCAACAAAGAAACACTGAAGCTTTCTTT.

This clone was detected a few times. CDR3 coding DNA: TGTGCCAGCTCCTTAGGACAGAGCGGGAGGAACGGTATTAAGCAGTACTTC. This translates into CASSLGQSGRNGIKQYF. The gene calls are TRBV18 and TRBJ2-7, with TRBD2 matching 9 bases. V lost 6 bases to trimming and J lost 8 bases; unmatched junction nucleotides: 20. This CDR3 is built from 17 residues. From germline, CDR1 is KGHSH and CDR2 LQKENI.

The table lists this clone with a few counts. This chain uses TRBV30 with TRBJ2-1; TRBD1 might be the D (5 bases). The CDR3 is 13 amino acids. Trimming removed 4 bases at V and 4 bases at J, with 11 bases between. Germline V gene data show CDR1 as GTSNPN and CDR2 as SVGIG (reference sequence). CDR3 bases: TGTGCCTGGAACAGACAGTCATACAATGAGCAGTTCTTC. Amino acid sequence: CAWNRQSYNEQFF.

This chain uses TRBV30 with TRBJ1-5, with a weak D call TRBD1 (6 bases). Trimming left V 0 bases short and J 5 bases short, with 17 bases between. CDR1 is GTSNPN and CDR2 is SVGIG in the germline V gene (reference sequence). The CDR3 consists of 16 residues. As DNA, the CDR3 is TGTGCCTGGAGTGTACGAGGCAGGGGAGCGCATCAGCCCCAGCATTTT. Protein product: CAWSVRGRGAHQPQHF.

The chain uses TRBV9 and TRBJ2-7, with D unclear. Per the germline V gene, CDR1 is SGDLS and CDR2 is YYNGEE. CDR3 length: 14 residues. V was clipped by 0 bases and J by 6 bases, with 13 bases between them. Here the CDR3 DNA reads TGTGCCAGCAGCGTAGGACAAAGGTCTACCGAGCAGTACTTC. Translated, it gives CASSVGQRSTEQYF.

The sample holds a few counts of this clone. The genes are TRBV4-1 and TRBJ2-1; 7 bases are shared with TRBD2. After removal of 1 base from V and 7 bases from J, the junction contained 10 bases not matched to a gene. CDR3 length: 16 residues. Germline-derived CDR1 and CDR2 are MGHRA and YSYEKL. CDR3 in amino acids: CASSQALANIKNEQFF. The CDR3 nucleotides read TGCGCCAGCAGCCAAGCACTAGCGAACATCAAGAATGAGCAGTTCTTC.

This sequence joins TRBV29-1 and TRBJ2-3; TRBD2 aligns across 10 bases. The V and J ends lost 7 bases and 4 bases, in that order; junction bases with no gene match: 8. The CDR3 is 14 amino acids. The germline CDR1 and CDR2 sequences are SQVTM and ANQGSEA. CDR3 in DNA: TGCAGCGCCGCTAGACTAGCGGGCCCAGATACGCAGTATTTT. This translates into CSAARLAGPDTQYF.

The rearrangement links TRBV28 to TRBJ2-2, with TRBD2 as a possible D gene (5 bases). Germline values: CDR1 MDHEN, CDR2 SYDVKM. V gave up 3 bases and J gave up 5 bases, with 13 bases separating them. The CDR3 totals 15 residues. The CDR3 protein is CASSFPGVGTGELFF. The CDR3 DNA is TGTGCCAGCAGTTTCCCCGGGGTTGGGACCGGGGAGCTGTTTTTT.

V usage is TRBV7-3 and J usage is TRBJ1-2, with a tentative D call TRBD1 (6 bases). Germline V gene data show CDR1 as SGHTA and CDR2 as FQGTGA. The CDR3 spans 13 residues. V lost 6 bases to trimming and J lost 2 bases, with 10 bases between them. The CDR3 loop reads CASSPQGNYGYTF. The DNA of the CDR3 is TGTGCCAGCAGTCCTCAGGGGAACTATGGCTACACCTTC.

This sequence joins TRBV9 and TRBJ2-1, with 7 bases identical to TRBD2. The CDR3 has 16 amino acids. Looked up from germline, CDR1 is SGDLS and CDR2 is YYNGEE. The J segment lost 4 bases and the V segment lost 1 base, leaving 8 bases of the junction unmatched. CDR3 DNA: TGTGCCAGCAGCGTATCCCTTGACGGGAGGTACAATGAGCAGTTCTTC. Translation gives CASSVSLDGRYNEQFF.

There are a few counts of this clone. This chain joins TRBV29-1 and TRBJ2-7, with D possibly matching TRBD1 (6 bases). Germline V gene lookup returns CDR1 SQVTM and CDR2 ANQGSEA. CDR3 size: 12 residues. V was trimmed by 6 bases and J by 3 bases, leaving 12 bases between them. The CDR3 DNA is TGCAGCGTCCACCTAGGGGGCTACGAGCAGTACTTC. Its translation is CSVHLGGYEQYF.

In nucleotides, the CDR3 is TGTGCCAGCAGTTACCGTAGCGGGGTCTCCTACGAGCAGTACTTC. Protein: CASSYRSGVSYEQYF. J is TRBJ2-7 and V is TRBV6-6, with 8 bases fitting TRBD2. CDR1 and CDR2 from the germline V gene are MNHNY and SVGAGI (reference sequence). V shed 2 bases and J 0 bases; nucleotides not matched to a gene: 3. CDR3 length equals 15 residues.

This sequence joins TRBV30 and TRBJ2-5; D assignment may be TRBD1 or TRBD2 (5 bases each). The V end was cut by 0 bases, the J end by 2 bases, with 13 bases between. The length of the CDR3 is 15 residues. Germline V gene lookup returns CDR1 GTSNPN and CDR2 SVGIG (reference sequence). This CDR3 is CAWSVPGRLQETQYF. CDR3 in DNA: TGTGCCTGGAGTGTTCCGGGACGGTTACAAGAGACCCAGTACTTC.

The chain has TRBV27 and TRBJ1-2, with D perhaps TRBD1 (5 bases). This CDR3 comprises 14 residues. Germline CDR1 and CDR2: MNHEY and SMNVEV (reference sequence). Trimming stripped 7 bases from V and 2 bases from J, with 14 bases between. The CDR3 spells CASTTKRGNYGYTF. The CDR3 region has the DNA TGTGCCAGCACCACGAAGAGGGGCAACTATGGCTACACCTTC.

V and J are TRBV5-1 and TRBJ2-2; D call uncertain. This CDR3 contains 15 residues. Trimming removed 0 bases at V and 6 bases at J, with 12 bases between. CDR1 and CDR2 (germline): SGHRS, YFSETQ. Here the CDR3 DNA reads TGCGCCAGCAGCTTGGACACACGGCTCCCCGGGGAGCTGTTTTTT. Translating it yields CASSLDTRLPGELFF. The full variable domain, with the rest looked up from reference TRBV5-1 and TRBJ2-2, is KAGVTQTPRYLIKTRGQQVTLSCSPISGHRSVSWYQQTPGQGLQFLFEYFSETQRNKGNFPGRFSGRQFSNSRSEMNVSTLELGDSALYLCASSLDTRLPGELFFGEGSRLTVL.